The entry below describes one TCR beta chain. Per germline, CDR1 GTSNPN and CDR2 SVGIG (reference sequence). The CDR3 consists of 15 residues. Trimming stripped 0 bases from V and 1 base from J, with 12 bases between. The assay was immunoSEQ multiplex PCR, and TCRdb's table has in-frame clones only and misses some. The table records 260,000 or so clones, approximately 87% of them present only once. The sample originates from a study of cytomegalovirus exposure and HLA in healthy donors. The chain employs TRBV30 and TRBJ1-2; a possible D gene is TRBD1 (5 bases). The receptor was isolated from a woman under 30 in good health and CMV-seronegative. The sample was PBMCs. The CDR3 DNA reads as TGTGCCTGGAGTGTTAACAGGAACTTTAACTATGGCTACACCTTC. Protein sequence: CAWSVNRNFNYGYTF.